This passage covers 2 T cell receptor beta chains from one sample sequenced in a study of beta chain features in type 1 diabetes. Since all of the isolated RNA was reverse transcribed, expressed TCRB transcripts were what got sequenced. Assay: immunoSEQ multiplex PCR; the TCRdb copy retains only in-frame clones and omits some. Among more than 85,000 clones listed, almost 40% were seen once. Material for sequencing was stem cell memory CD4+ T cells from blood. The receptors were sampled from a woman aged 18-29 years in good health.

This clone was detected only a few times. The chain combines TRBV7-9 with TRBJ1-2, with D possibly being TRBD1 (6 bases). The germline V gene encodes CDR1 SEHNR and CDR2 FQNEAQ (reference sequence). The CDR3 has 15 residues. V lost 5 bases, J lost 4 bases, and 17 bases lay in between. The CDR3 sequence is CASSLSGGRSYGYTF. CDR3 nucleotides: TGTGCCAGCAGCCTTTCGGGGGGGCGCTCCTATGGCTACACCTTC.

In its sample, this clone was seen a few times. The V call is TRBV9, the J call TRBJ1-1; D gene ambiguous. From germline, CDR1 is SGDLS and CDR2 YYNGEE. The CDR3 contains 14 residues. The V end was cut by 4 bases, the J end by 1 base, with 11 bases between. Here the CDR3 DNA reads TGTGCCAGCAGCCCCCGGCAGGCGAACACTGAAGCTTTCTTT. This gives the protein CASSPRQANTEAFF.